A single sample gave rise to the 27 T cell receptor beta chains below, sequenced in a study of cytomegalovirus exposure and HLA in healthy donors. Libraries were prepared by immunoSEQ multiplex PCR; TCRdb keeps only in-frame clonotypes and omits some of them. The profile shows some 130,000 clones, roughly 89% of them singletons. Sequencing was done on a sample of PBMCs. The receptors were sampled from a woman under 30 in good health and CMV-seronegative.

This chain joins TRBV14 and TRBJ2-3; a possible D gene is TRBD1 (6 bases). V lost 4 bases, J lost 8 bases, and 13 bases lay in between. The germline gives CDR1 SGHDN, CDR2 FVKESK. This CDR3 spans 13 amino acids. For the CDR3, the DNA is TGTGCCAGCAGCCGCCGACAGGTTGGTACGCAGTATTTT. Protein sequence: CASSRRQVGTQYF.

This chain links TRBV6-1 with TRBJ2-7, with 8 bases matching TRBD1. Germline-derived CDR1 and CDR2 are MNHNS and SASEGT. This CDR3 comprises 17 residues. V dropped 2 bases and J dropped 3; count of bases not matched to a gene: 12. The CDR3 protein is CASSESLVSGGFYEQYF. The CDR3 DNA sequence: TGTGCCAGCAGTGAAAGTTTGGTTTCAGGGGGCTTCTACGAGCAGTACTTC.

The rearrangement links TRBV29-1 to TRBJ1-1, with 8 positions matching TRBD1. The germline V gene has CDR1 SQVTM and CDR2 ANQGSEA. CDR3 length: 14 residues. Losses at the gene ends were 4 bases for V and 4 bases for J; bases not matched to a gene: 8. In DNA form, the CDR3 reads TGCAGCGTTGCAGGGGGCGCGGGGTCCACTGAAGCTTTCTTT. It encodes CSVAGGAGSTEAFF. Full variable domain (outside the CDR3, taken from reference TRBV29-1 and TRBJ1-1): SAVISQKPSRDICQRGTSLTIQCQVDSQVTMMFWYRQQPGQSLTLIATANQGSEATYESGFVIDKFPISRPNLTFSTLTVSNMSPEDSSIYLCSVAGGAGSTEAFFGQGTRLTVV.

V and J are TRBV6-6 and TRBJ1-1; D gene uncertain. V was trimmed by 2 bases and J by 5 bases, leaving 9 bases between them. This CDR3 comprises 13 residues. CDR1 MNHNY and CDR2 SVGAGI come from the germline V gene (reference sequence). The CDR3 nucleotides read TGTGCCAGCAGTTACCGTGTTGAGACTGAAGCTTTCTTT. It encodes CASSYRVETEAFF.

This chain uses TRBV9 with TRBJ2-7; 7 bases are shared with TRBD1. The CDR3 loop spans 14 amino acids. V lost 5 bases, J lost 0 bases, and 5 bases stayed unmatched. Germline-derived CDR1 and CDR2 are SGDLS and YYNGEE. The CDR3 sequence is CASSKQGSSYEQYF. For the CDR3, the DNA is TGTGCCAGCAGTAAACAGGGGAGCTCCTACGAGCAGTACTTC.

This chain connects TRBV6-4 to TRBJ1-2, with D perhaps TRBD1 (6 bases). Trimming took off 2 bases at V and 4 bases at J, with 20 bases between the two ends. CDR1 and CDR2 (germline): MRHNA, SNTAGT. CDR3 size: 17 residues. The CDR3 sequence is CASSDPREGVRSYGYTF. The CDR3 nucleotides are TGTGCCAGCAGTGACCCACGAGAGGGGGTTCGTTCCTATGGCTACACCTTC.

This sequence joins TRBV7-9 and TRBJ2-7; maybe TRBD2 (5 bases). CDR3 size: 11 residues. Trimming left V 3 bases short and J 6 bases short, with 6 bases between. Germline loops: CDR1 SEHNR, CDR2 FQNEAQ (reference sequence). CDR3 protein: CASSFGGEQYF. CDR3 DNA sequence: TGTGCCAGCAGCTTCGGAGGCGAGCAGTACTTC.

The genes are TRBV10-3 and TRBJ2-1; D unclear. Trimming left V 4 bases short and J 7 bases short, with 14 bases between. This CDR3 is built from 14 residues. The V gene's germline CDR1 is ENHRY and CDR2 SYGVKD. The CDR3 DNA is TGTGCCATCAGTGGACTCTCAACTGTAAATGAGCAGTTCTTC. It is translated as CAISGLSTVNEQFF.

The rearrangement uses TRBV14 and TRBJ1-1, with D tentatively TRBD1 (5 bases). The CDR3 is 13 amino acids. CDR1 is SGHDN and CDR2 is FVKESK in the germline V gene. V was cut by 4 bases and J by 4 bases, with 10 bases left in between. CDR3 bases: TGTGCCAGCAGCCCGCGGGGGGGCACTGAAGCTTTCTTT. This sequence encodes CASSPRGGTEAFF.

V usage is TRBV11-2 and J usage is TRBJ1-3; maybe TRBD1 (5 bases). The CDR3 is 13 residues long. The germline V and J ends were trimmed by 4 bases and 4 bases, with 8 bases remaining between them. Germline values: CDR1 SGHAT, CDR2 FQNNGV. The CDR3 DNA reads TGTGCCAGCAGCTCGACAGACGGAAACACCATATATTTT. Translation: CASSSTDGNTIYF.

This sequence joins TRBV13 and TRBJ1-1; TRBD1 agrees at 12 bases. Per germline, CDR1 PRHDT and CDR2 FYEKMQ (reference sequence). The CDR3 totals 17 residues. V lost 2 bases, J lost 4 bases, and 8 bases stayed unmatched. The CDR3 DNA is TGTGCCAGCAGCTTAATCCGGGACAGGGGGCTGGGCACTGAAGCTTTCTTT. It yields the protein CASSLIRDRGLGTEAFF.

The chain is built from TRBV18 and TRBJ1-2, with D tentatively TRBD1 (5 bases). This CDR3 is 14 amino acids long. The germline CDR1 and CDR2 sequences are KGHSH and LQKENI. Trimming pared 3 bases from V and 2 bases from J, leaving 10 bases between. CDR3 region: CASSPTGGNYGYTF. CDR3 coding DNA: TGTGCCAGCTCACCGACGGGGGGGAACTATGGCTACACCTTC.

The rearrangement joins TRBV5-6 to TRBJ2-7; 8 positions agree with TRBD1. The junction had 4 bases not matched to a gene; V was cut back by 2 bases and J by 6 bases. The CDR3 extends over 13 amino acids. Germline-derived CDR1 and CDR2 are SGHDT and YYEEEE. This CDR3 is CASSLQGVGEQYF. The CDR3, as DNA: TGTGCCAGCAGCTTACAGGGGGTCGGCGAGCAGTACTTC.

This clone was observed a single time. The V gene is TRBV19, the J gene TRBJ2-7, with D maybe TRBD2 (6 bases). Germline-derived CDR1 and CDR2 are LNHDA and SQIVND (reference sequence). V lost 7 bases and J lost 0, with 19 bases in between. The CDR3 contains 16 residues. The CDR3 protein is CASIRAAGHHSYEQYF. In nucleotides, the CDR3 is TGTGCCAGTATCCGCGCCGCGGGGCACCACTCCTACGAGCAGTACTTC.

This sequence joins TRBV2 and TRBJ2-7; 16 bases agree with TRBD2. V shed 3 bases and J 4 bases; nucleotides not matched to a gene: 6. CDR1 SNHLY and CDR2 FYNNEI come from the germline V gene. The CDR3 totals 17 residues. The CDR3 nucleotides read TGTGCCAGCAGTGACGCCGGGACTAGCGGGGGGGAGTACGAGCAGTACTTC. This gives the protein CASSDAGTSGGEYEQYF.

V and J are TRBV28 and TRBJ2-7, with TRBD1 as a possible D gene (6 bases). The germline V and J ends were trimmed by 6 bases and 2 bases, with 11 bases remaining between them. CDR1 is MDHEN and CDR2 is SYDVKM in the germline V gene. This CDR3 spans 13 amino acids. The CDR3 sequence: CASRVQGTYEQYF. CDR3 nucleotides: TGTGCCAGCAGGGTACAGGGAACCTACGAGCAGTACTTC.

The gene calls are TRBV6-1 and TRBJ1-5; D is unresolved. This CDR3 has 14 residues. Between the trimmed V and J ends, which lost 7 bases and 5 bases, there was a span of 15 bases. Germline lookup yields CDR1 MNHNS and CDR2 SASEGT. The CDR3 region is CASTERVQHQPQHF. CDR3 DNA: TGTGCCAGCACCGAGCGGGTACAGCATCAGCCCCAGCATTTT.

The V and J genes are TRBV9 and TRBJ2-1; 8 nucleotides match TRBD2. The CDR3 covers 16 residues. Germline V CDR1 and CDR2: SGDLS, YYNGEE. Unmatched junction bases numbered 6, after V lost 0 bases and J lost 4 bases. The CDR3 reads CASSVGTSGAYNEQFF. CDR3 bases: TGTGCCAGCAGCGTAGGTACTAGCGGCGCATACAATGAGCAGTTCTTC. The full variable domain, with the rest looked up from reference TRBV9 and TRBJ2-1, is DSGVTQTPKHLITATGQRVTLRCSPRSGDLSVYWYQQSLDQGLQFLIQYYNGEERAKGNILERFSAQQFPDLHSELNLSSLELGDSALYFCASSVGTSGAYNEQFFGPGTRLTVL.

In DNA, the CDR3 is TGTGCCAGCAGTGATAACACAGGCTTTACGACTGGAAACACCATATATTTT. Residues: CASSDNTGFTTGNTIYF. V usage is TRBV25-1 and J usage is TRBJ1-3, with a tentative D call TRBD1 (5 bases). V was trimmed by 3 bases and J by 2 bases, leaving 17 bases between them. The CDR3 loop spans 17 amino acids. From germline, CDR1 is MGHDK and CDR2 SYGVNS.

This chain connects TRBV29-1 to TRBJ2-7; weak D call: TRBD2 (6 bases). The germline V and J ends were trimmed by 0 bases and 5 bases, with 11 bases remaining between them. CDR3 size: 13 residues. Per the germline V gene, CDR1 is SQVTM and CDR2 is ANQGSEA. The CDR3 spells CSVEDRGLHEQYF. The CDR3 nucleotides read TGCAGCGTTGAAGATCGGGGACTCCACGAGCAGTACTTC.

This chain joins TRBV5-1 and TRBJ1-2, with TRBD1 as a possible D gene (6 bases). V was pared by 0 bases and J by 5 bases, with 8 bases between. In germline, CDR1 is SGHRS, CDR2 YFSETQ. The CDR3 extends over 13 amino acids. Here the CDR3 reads CASSLDREYGYTF. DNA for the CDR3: TGCGCCAGCAGCTTGGACAGGGAGTATGGCTACACCTTC.

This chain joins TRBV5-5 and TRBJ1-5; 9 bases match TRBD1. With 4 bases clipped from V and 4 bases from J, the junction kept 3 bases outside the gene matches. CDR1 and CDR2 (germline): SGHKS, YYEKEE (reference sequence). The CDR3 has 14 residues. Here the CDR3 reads CASSPGQGNQPQHF. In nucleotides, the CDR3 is TGTGCCAGCAGCCCGGGACAGGGTAATCAGCCCCAGCATTTT. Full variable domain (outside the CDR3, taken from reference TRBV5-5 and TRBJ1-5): DAGVTQSPTHLIKTRGQQVTLRCSPISGHKSVSWYQQVLGQGPQFIFQYYEKEERGRGNFPDRFSARQFPNYSSELNVNALLLGDSALYLCASSPGQGNQPQHFGDGTRLSIL.

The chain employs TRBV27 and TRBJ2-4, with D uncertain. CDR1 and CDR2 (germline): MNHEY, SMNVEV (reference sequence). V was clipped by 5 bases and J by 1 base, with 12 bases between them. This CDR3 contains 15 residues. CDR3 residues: CASSPLSSAKNIQYF. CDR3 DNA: TGTGCCAGCAGTCCCCTATCCTCTGCCAAAAACATTCAGTACTTC.

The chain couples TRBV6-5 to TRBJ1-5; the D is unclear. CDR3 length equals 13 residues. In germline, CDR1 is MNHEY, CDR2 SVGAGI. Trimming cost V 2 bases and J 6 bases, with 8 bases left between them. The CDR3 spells CASSYARSQPQHF. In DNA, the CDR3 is TGTGCCAGCAGTTACGCGAGGTCTCAGCCCCAGCATTTT.

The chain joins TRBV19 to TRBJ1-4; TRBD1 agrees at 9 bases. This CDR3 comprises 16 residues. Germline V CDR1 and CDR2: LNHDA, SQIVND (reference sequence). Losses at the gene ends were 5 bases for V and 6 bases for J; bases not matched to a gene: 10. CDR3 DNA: TGTGCCAGTAGTCCACACCGGACAGGGGAACATGAAAAACTGTTTTTT. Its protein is CASSPHRTGEHEKLFF.

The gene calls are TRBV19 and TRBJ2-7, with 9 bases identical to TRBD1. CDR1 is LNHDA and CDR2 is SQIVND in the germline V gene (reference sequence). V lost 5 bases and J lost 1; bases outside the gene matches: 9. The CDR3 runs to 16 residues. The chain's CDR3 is CASSAFPGTGSYEQYF. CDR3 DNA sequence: TGTGCCAGTAGTGCCTTCCCCGGGACAGGGTCCTACGAGCAGTACTTC.

CDR3 DNA sequence: TGCGCCAGCAGCTTGGGCGGGGGGCTGCTTAGGGGCACAGATACGCAGTATTTT. Translated: CASSLGGGLLRGTDTQYF. This chain connects TRBV5-1 to TRBJ2-3; TRBD2 matches 8 bases. The junction had 10 bases not matched to a gene; V was cut back by 0 bases and J by 1 base. Germline V lookup: CDR1 SGHRS, CDR2 YFSETQ. The CDR3 has 18 residues.